Listed here are 26 T cell receptor beta chains from one sample, sequenced in a study of CD8 T cells in ankylosing spondylitis. One entry per CDR3 protein results from TCRdb running MiXCR on the 5' RACE reads. Of about 220,000 distinct CDR3 sequences in the sample, about 7% were seen once. Their cognate antigens are unknown. Broader study findings: In ankylosing spondylitis blood, a motif of seven to nine highly homologous TCR beta variants appeared characteristic.

The source material was blood, either unsorted or a sorted T cell fraction (not recorded which). These receptors originate from a male donor with ankylosing spondylitis.

This clonotype was seen at least ten times. V usage is TRBV29-1 and J usage is TRBJ1-2; 8 nucleotides match TRBD1. The length of the CDR3 is 13 residues. CDR1 is SQVTM, CDR2 ANQGSEA, per germline. Unmatched junction bases numbered 9, after V lost 6 bases and J lost 6 bases. Here the CDR3 DNA reads TGCAGCGTCGGGGGAGGACAGGGCCATGGCTACACCTTC. Translating gives CSVGGGQGHGYTF.

This clonotype was seen many times. The rearrangement uses TRBV5-1 and TRBJ1-1, with D tentatively TRBD1 (6 bases). The CDR3 loop spans 15 amino acids. Germline CDR1 reads SGHRS; CDR2 reads YFSETQ. Trimming pared 4 bases from V and 0 bases from J, leaving 13 bases between. The chain's CDR3 is CASSKTRQVNTEAFF. The DNA for the CDR3 is TGCGCCAGCAGCAAAACCCGACAGGTGAACACTGAAGCTTTCTTT.

The CDR3 coding sequence is TGTGCCTGGAGCCTTGAAGAGACCCAGTACTTC. It yields the protein CAWSLEETQYF. The chain carries TRBV30 and TRBJ2-5; no definite D call. Trimming pared 3 bases from V and 3 bases from J, leaving 5 bases between. Germline-derived CDR1 and CDR2 are GTSNPN and SVGIG (reference sequence). This CDR3 is 11 amino acids long.

The table lists this clonotype with many counts. This chain connects TRBV7-9 to TRBJ2-2, with no clear D. This CDR3 contains 11 residues. V lost 8 bases and J 7 bases, leaving 8 bases between the germline ends. Germline-derived CDR1 and CDR2 are SEHNR and FQNEAQ (reference sequence). Written as DNA, the CDR3 is TGTGCCAGCGGCGACAACGGGGAGCTGTTTTTT. As protein: CASGDNGELFF.

Many counts were recorded for this clonotype. The rearrangement uses TRBV29-1 and TRBJ2-1; 10 bases are shared with TRBD1. The trim removed 6 bases at V and 3 bases at J, leaving 5 bases unmatched. Germline loops: CDR1 SQVTM, CDR2 ANQGSEA. CDR3 length equals 14 residues. The CDR3 here is CSVAGTGVYNEQFF. In nucleotides, the CDR3 is TGCAGCGTCGCCGGGACAGGGGTCTACAATGAGCAGTTCTTC.

Many counts were recorded for this clonotype. The rearrangement links TRBV2 to TRBJ2-5; D tentatively fits TRBD1 or TRBD2 (5 bases each). The CDR3 sequence is 16 residues long. CDR1 and CDR2 (germline): SNHLY, FYNNEI. V was shortened by 3 bases and J by 1 base, with 15 bases between the two germline ends. The CDR3 sequence is CASSDPRGPIQETQYF. DNA of the CDR3: TGTGCCAGCAGTGACCCGAGGGGACCGATCCAAGAGACCCAGTACTTC.

This clonotype has at least ten counts. V gene TRBV7-9 combines with J gene TRBJ1-1; D ambiguous. Trimming cost V 3 bases and J 5 bases, with 4 bases left between them. The CDR3 loop spans 11 amino acids. Germline CDR1 reads SEHNR; CDR2 reads FQNEAQ (reference sequence). CDR3 nucleotides: TGTGCCAGCAGCTTTCGGACTGAAGCTTTCTTT. The encoded protein is CASSFRTEAFF.

The table lists this clonotype with many counts. This chain joins TRBV7-9 and TRBJ1-2; no clear D. The CDR3 is 14 residues long. V shed 4 bases and J shed 4 bases, with 13 bases lying between them. CDR1 is SEHNR and CDR2 is FQNEAQ in the germline V gene (reference sequence). The CDR3 bases are TGTGCCAGCAGCTCCATCGCCAGTGTCTATGGCTACACCTTC. This sequence encodes CASSSIASVYGYTF.

This clonotype was seen repeatedly, ten times or more. V gene TRBV4-1 combines with J gene TRBJ1-1, with 9 bases lining up with TRBD1. There are 16 residues in the CDR3. V trimming: 8 bases; J trimming: 1 base; junction bases outside the gene matches: 11. In germline, CDR1 is MGHRA, CDR2 YSYEKL. CDR3 in DNA: TGCGCCAGCGCCTCCGGGACAGGGCCCCAGAACACTGAAGCTTTCTTT. It specifies CASASGTGPQNTEAFF.

This clonotype was found a few times. The rearrangement links TRBV7-9 to TRBJ1-1; the D is unclear. There are 16 residues in the CDR3. CDR1 is SEHNR and CDR2 is FQNEAQ in the germline V gene (reference sequence). The V gene lost 6 bases and the J gene lost 1 base, with 18 bases spanning the gap. CDR3 region: CASRSNVGRTNTEAFF. The CDR3 bases are TGTGCCAGCAGATCGAATGTTGGACGGACGAACACTGAAGCTTTCTTT. The complete variable domain, with remaining parts taken from reference TRBV7-9 and TRBJ1-1, reads DTGVSQNPRHKITKRGQNVTFRCDPISEHNRLYWYRQTLGQGPEFLTYFQNEAQLEKSRLLSDRFSAERPKGSFSTLEIQRTEQGDSAMYLCASRSNVGRTNTEAFFGQGTRLTVV.

This clonotype was recorded a few times. This chain connects TRBV7-6 to TRBJ2-7; 7 positions agree with TRBD1. The CDR3 extends over 18 amino acids. Per the germline V gene, CDR1 is SGHVS and CDR2 is FNYEAQ. V lost 5 bases to trimming and J lost 1 base; unmatched junction nucleotides: 17. CDR3 amino acids: CASSPITPGQQFSYEQYF. In nucleotides, the CDR3 is TGTGCCAGCAGCCCAATCACTCCGGGACAGCAGTTTTCCTACGAGCAGTACTTC.

This clonotype was seen many times. This chain uses TRBV27 with TRBJ2-7, with D unclear. Per the germline V gene, CDR1 is MNHEY and CDR2 is SMNVEV (reference sequence). The V and J ends lost 5 bases and 0 bases respectively, with 2 bases between them. This CDR3 is 11 amino acids long. CDR3 in amino acids: CASSGSYEQYF. CDR3 DNA sequence: TGTGCCAGCAGTGGCTCCTACGAGCAGTACTTC.

This clonotype was seen ten or more times. The chain combines TRBV4-2 with TRBJ2-7; TRBD2 agrees at 12 bases. Trimming at V came to 1 base and at J to 3 bases, leaving 4 bases not matched to a gene. Germline V gene lookup returns CDR1 LGHNA and CDR2 YNFKEQ. This CDR3 region has 16 residues. The CDR3 nucleotides read TGTGCCAGCAGCCAAGTACTAGCGGGGGGTAACTACGAGCAGTACTTC. Amino acid sequence: CASSQVLAGGNYEQYF.

This clonotype was seen many times. The V call is TRBV9, the J call TRBJ1-2; D unclear. Between the trimmed V and J ends, which lost 3 bases and 0 bases, there was a span of 9 bases. The germline V gene has CDR1 SGDLS and CDR2 YYNGEE. This CDR3 is 14 amino acids long. The CDR3 loop is CASSASLANYGYTF. The CDR3 DNA reads TGTGCCAGCAGCGCCAGCCTAGCTAACTATGGCTACACCTTC.

This clonotype was picked up many times. The J gene is TRBJ2-7, the V gene TRBV6-5; either TRBD1 or TRBD2 may supply D (5 bases each). The V end was cut by 4 bases, the J end by 3 bases, with 16 bases between. The CDR3 has 15 residues. From germline, CDR1 is MNHEY and CDR2 SVGAGI. The CDR3, as DNA: TGTGCCAGCAGTTCAATGACAGCGACTATCTACGAGCAGTACTTC. This encodes CASSSMTATIYEQYF.

In this sample, this clonotype turned up many times. The chain couples TRBV27 to TRBJ1-1; D remains unclear. CDR3 size: 13 residues. Per the germline V gene, CDR1 is MNHEY and CDR2 is SMNVEV (reference sequence). Between the trimmed V and J ends, which lost 3 bases and 5 bases, there was a span of 10 bases. The CDR3 DNA reads TGTGCCAGCAGTTTTGGGTCAGAGACTGAAGCTTTCTTT. Encoded protein: CASSFGSETEAFF.

The sample holds many counts of this clonotype. V is TRBV7-9 and J is TRBJ1-3; D uncertain. CDR1 is SEHNR and CDR2 is FQNEAQ in the germline V gene (reference sequence). The V and J ends lost 3 bases and 1 base respectively, with 7 bases between them. This CDR3 comprises 14 residues. As DNA, the CDR3 is TGTGCCAGCAGCTTCGGAGGATCTGGAAACACCATATATTTT. As protein: CASSFGGSGNTIYF.

This clonotype was counted ten times or more. The chain joins TRBV24-1 to TRBJ2-7, with 9 bases fitting TRBD1. The junction had 7 bases not matched to a gene; V was cut back by 9 bases and J by 2 bases. This CDR3 contains 14 residues. CDR1 and CDR2 from the germline V gene are KGHDR and SFDVKD. CDR3 sequence (DNA): TGTGCCACCGTATCGGGACAGGGACCCTACGAGCAGTACTTC. This translates into CATVSGQGPYEQYF.

This clonotype has a count of ten or more. The chain carries TRBV7-9 and TRBJ1-1; a possible D gene is TRBD1 (5 bases). CDR1 SEHNR and CDR2 FQNEAQ come from the germline V gene (reference sequence). CDR3 length: 12 residues. Trimming shortened V by 5 bases and J by 5 bases, and 9 bases separated the two germline ends. CDR3 DNA: TGTGCCAGCAGCCCCGGGGGGACTGAAGCTTTCTTT. Protein sequence: CASSPGGTEAFF.

The table lists this clonotype with many counts. The chain uses TRBV25-1 and TRBJ1-1; unclear D gene. Germline CDR1 is MGHDK and CDR2 is SYGVNS. Trimming pared 6 bases from V and 0 bases from J, leaving 8 bases between. This CDR3 has 13 residues. This CDR3 reads CASSPQVNTEAFF. CDR3 nucleotide sequence: TGTGCCAGCAGCCCCCAAGTGAACACTGAAGCTTTCTTT.

This clonotype was counted ten times or more. The chain combines TRBV4-1 with TRBJ2-7, with a tentative D call TRBD2 (6 bases). The CDR3 is 15 residues long. V lost 4 bases to trimming and J lost 2 bases, with 15 bases between them. Per germline, CDR1 MGHRA and CDR2 YSYEKL. The CDR3, as DNA: TGCGCCAGCAGCCCCACCGGGACTGGAACCTACGAGCAGTACTTC. Protein sequence: CASSPTGTGTYEQYF.

This clonotype was counted many times. The V call is TRBV12-3 or TRBV12-4, the J call TRBJ1-1; D not certain. V was cut by 2 bases and J by 2 bases, with 6 bases left in between. The CDR3 extends over 13 amino acids. CDR3 nucleotides: TGTGCCAGCAGTTTAAACACCAACACTGAAGCTTTCTTT. Encoded protein: CASSLNTNTEAFF.

Comment on this clonotype: Since a much larger clone is just one base distant, this may be a read error. The chain is built from TRBV7-8 and TRBJ2-1; 10 nucleotides line up with TRBD2. Germline lookup yields CDR1 SGHVS and CDR2 FQNEAQ. Trimming cost V 5 bases and J 11 bases; bases outside gene matches: 18. This CDR3 is 17 amino acids long. CDR3 protein: CASSHDLGLARETKQFF. DNA for the CDR3: TGTGCCAGCAGCCATGACCTGGGACTAGCGCGGGAAACAAAGCAGTTCTTC.

The chain joins TRBV6-1 to TRBJ2-7; TRBD2 agrees at 7 bases. Germline assignment: CDR1 MNHNS and CDR2 SASEGT. The CDR3 runs to 15 residues. V lost 5 bases and J lost 0; bases outside the gene matches: 7. The CDR3 nucleotides are TGTGCCAGCAGTCCCACTAGCGCAGGCTCCTACGAGCAGTACTTC. It specifies CASSPTSAGSYEQYF.

This clonotype was seen repeatedly, ten times or more. V and J are TRBV20-1 and TRBJ2-7; maybe TRBD2 (6 bases). V was pared by 6 bases and J by 4 bases, with 19 bases between. The CDR3 is 14 amino acids. The germline V gene encodes CDR1 DFQATT and CDR2 SNEGSKA (reference sequence). DNA of the CDR3: TGCAGTGCATTCCCGGGGGACTTCGGGTACGAGCAGTACTTC. The encoded protein is CSAFPGDFGYEQYF.

Ten or more counts support this clonotype. The chain uses TRBV9 and TRBJ1-5; 10 bases agree with TRBD1. After removal of 0 bases from V and 6 bases from J, the junction contained 6 bases not matched to a gene. The germline CDR1 and CDR2 sequences are SGDLS and YYNGEE. The CDR3 is made up of 16 amino acids. The CDR3 region has the DNA TGTGCCAGCAGCGTAGGTGGGGGACAGGGGCTTCAGCCCCAGCATTTT. Encoded protein: CASSVGGGQGLQPQHF. Supplemented by reference TRBV9 and TRBJ1-5, the full variable domain reads DSGVTQTPKHLITATGQRVTLRCSPRSGDLSVYWYQQSLDQGLQFLIQYYNGEERAKGNILERFSAQQFPDLHSELNLSSLELGDSALYFCASSVGGGQGLQPQHFGDGTRLSIL.